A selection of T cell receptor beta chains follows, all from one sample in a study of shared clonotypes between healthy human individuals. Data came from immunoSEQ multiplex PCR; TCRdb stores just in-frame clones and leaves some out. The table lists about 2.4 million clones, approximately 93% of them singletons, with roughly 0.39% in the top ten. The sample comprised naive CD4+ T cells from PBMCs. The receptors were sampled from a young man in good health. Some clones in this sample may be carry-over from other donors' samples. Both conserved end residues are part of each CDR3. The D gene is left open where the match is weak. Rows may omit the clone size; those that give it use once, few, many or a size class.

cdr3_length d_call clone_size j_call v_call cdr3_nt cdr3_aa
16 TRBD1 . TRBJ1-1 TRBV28 TGTGCCAGCAGTCTCTCCCAGGGGGCTGGGGACACTGAAGCTTTCTTT CASSLSQGAGDTEAFF
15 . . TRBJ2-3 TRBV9 TGTGCCAGCAGCCAGATGGGTTCGTACACAGATACGCAGTATTTT CASSQMGSYTDTQYF
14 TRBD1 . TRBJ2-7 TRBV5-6 TGTGCCAGCAGTCGAGGGGGACAGTCCTACGAGCAGTACTTC CASSRGGQSYEQYF
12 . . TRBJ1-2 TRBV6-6 TGTGCCAGCAGTTCAGGTGGCTATGGCTACACCTTC CASSSGGYGYTF
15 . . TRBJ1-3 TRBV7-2 TGTGCCAGCAGCTACCCCGGGCCATCTGGAAACACCATATATTTT CASSYPGPSGNTIYF
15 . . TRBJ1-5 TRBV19 TGTGCCAGTAGTACCTTTCGGGGAGGCAATCAGCCCCAGCATTTT CASSTFRGGNQPQHF
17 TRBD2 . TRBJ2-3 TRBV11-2 TGTGCCAGCAGCTCAACTAGCGGGAGGGCCCCCACAGATACGCAGTATTTT CASSSTSGRAPTDTQYF
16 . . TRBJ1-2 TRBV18 TGTGCCAGCTCACCAAATTGGGGGACCCCTAACTATGGCTACACCTTC CASSPNWGTPNYGYTF
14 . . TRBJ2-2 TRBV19 TGTGCCAGTAGGGAGAGAGGGAGGCGGCTGGAGCTGTTTTTT CASRERGRRLELFF
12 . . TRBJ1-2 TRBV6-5 TGTGCCAGCAGTTATGATCAAGATGGCTACACCTTC CASSYDQDGYTF
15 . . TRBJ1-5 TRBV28 TGTGCCAGCAGCCGGACCGAAAATAGCAATCAGCCCCAGCATTTT CASSRTENSNQPQHF
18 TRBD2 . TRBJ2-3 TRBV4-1 TGCGCCAGCAGCCAAGAATTTCGGCTAGCGGGTAGCACAGATACGCAGTATTTT CASSQEFRLAGSTDTQYF
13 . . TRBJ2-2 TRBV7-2 TGTGCCAGCAGCTTGCTTAACTCCGGGGAGCTGTTTTTT CASSLLNSGELFF
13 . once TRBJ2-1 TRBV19 TGTGCCAGTAGCCCCCCCTGGGGGGATGAGCAGTTCTTC CASSPPWGDEQFF
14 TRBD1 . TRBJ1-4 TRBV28 TGTGCCAGCAGTCCAGGGGGCGCGAATGAAAAACTGTTTTTT CASSPGGANEKLFF
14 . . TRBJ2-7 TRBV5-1 TGCGCCAGCAGCTTGGCGGGGGGCTCCCACGAGCAGTACTTC CASSLAGGSHEQYF
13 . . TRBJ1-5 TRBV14 TGTGCCAGCAGCTCAGACAATAATCAGCCCCAGCATTTT CASSSDNNQPQHF
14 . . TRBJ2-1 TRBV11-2 TGTGCCAGCAGCTTAGGTGGGACTCACAATGAGCAGTTCTTC CASSLGGTHNEQFF
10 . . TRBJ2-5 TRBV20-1 TGCAGTGCTAGGGGCGAGACCCAGTACTTC CSARGETQYF
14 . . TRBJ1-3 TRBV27 TGTGCCAGCAGTTTATCGGGGCTTGGAAACACCATATATTTT CASSLSGLGNTIYF
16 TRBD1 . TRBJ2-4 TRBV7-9 TGTGCCAGCAGCTTAGCAGGCAGGGGGCGGGAAAACATTCAGTACTTC CASSLAGRGRENIQYF
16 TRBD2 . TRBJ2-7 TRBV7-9 TGTGCCAGCAGCCCCCGAAGTCAGCGGGAGTACAACGAGCAGTACTTC CASSPRSQREYNEQYF
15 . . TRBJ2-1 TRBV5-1 TGCGCCAGCAGCTTGGTGGCCGAGTCCTACAATGAGCAGTTCTTC CASSLVAESYNEQFF
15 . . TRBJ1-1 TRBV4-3 TGCGCCAGCAGCCAAGATTGGACCGGGAACACTGAAGCTTTCTTT CASSQDWTGNTEAFF
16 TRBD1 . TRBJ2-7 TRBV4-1 TGCGCCAGCAGCCGAGACAGGGCTTCGAGCTCCTACGAGCAGTACTTC CASSRDRASSSYEQYF
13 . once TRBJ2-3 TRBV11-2 TGTGCCAGCAGCTTAGGAGGCGGGATGAAGACGTATTTT CASSLGGGMKTYF
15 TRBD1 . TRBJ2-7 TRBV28 TGTGCCAGCAGGACTCCGGGACAGGGGGCAGGGGAGCAGTACTTC CASRTPGQGAGEQYF
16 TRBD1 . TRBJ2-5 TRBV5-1 TGCGCCAGCAGTTCTACAAGGGGGCAGGTTGGAGAGACCCAGTACTTC CASSSTRGQVGETQYF
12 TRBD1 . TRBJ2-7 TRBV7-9 TGTGCCAGCAGCCCGACAGGGGACGAGCAGTACTTC CASSPTGDEQYF
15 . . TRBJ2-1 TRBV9 TGTGCCAGCAGCGTAGGTGTAGGGGGTCAAACTGAGCAGTTCTTC CASSVGVGGQTEQFF
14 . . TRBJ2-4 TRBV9 TGTGCCAGCAGCGTAGGGCCTCCCGGAAACATTCAGTACTTC CASSVGPPGNIQYF
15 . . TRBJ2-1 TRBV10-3 TGTGCCATCACCCCCGGGGGAAATCTTAACAATGAGCAGTTCTTC CAITPGGNLNNEQFF
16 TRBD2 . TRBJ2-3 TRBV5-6 TGTGCCAGCAGCTACCCTAGCGGGAGGTCGACAGATACGCAGTATTTT CASSYPSGRSTDTQYF
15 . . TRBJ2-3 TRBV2 TGTGCCAGCAGGAGGGCGGTACGTAGCACAGATACGCAGTATTTT CASRRAVRSTDTQYF
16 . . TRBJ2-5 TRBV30 TGTGCCTGGAGTGTACACGGAATTCAAACCATTGAGACCCAGTACTTC CAWSVHGIQTIETQYF
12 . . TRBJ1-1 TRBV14 TGTGCCAGCAGCTCAACGGGGTTAGGAGCTTTCTTT CASSSTGLGAFF
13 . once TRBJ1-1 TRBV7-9 TGTGCCAGCAGCAAGAGACAGGCCGCTGAAGCTTTCTTT CASSKRQAAEAFF